This is a list of T cell receptor beta chains from one sample in a study of CD8+CD57+ T cells in acquired aplastic anemia. TCRdb processed the reads anew with MiXCR; each CDR3 protein has one entry. This table holds about 210,000 distinct CDR3 sequences, 60% to 65% found once. Sequences were obtained from sorted CD4+, CD8+, or CD8+CD57+ T cells (not recorded which) from PBMCs. The receptors originated from a human donor in good health. Each CDR3 is given with its conserved first and last residue. D genes are given only for firm matches. Clone size is given for some rows only: seen once, a few or many times, or a class if the clone is expanded.

size: .
J: TRBJ2-1
V: TRBV7-9
D: .
DNA: TGTGCCTGTAACTTCGTGGGGGTACACAATGAGCAGTTCTTC
CDR3: CACNFVGVHNEQFF

size: many
J: TRBJ2-2
V: TRBV4-2
D: TRBD2
DNA: TGTGCCAGCAGCCAAGATCGGGCGGGAGAATCCGGGGAGCTGTTTTTT
CDR3: CASSQDRAGESGELFF

size: few
J: TRBJ1-1
V: TRBV7-9
D: TRBD1
DNA: TGTGCCAGCAGCGTACAGGGGGCTGACACTGAAGCTTTCTTT
CDR3: CASSVQGADTEAFF

size: many
J: TRBJ1-1
V: TRBV29-1
D: .
DNA: TGCAGCGTTGATCAAGGGGACACTGAAGCTTTCTTT
CDR3: CSVDQGDTEAFF

size: .
J: TRBJ1-1
V: TRBV15
D: .
DNA: TGTGCCAGGCGCGGGGCGGGGATGAACACTGAAGCTTTCTTT
CDR3: CARRGAGMNTEAFF

size: many
J: TRBJ1-1
V: TRBV29-1
D: .
DNA: TGCAGCGTCCTCCAGGAGAACACTGAAGCTTTCTTT
CDR3: CSVLQENTEAFF

size: few
J: TRBJ2-1
V: TRBV4-3
D: TRBD2
DNA: TGCGCCAGCAGCCAAGATAGAAGCGGACTAGCGTTACGTGAGCAGTTCTTC
CDR3: CASSQDRSGLALREQFF

size: .
J: TRBJ1-1
V: TRBV19
D: TRBD1
DNA: TGTGCCAGTAATACAGGGGGCCTCACTGAAGCTTTCTTT
CDR3: CASNTGGLTEAFF

size: few
J: TRBJ2-5
V: TRBV7-2
D: .
DNA: TGTGCCAGCAGCTTGGTAGAAGAGACCCAGTACTTC
CDR3: CASSLVEETQYF

size: .
J: TRBJ1-1
V: TRBV5-5
D: .
DNA: TGTGCCAGCAGCAGGACAGCGAACACTGAAGCTTTCTTT
CDR3: CASSRTANTEAFF

size: .
J: TRBJ2-3
V: TRBV20-1
D: TRBD2
DNA: TGCAGTGCTAGTCGGGGGGGGTTCTCTAGCACAGATACGCAGTATTTT
CDR3: CSASRGGFSSTDTQYF

size: .
J: TRBJ2-3
V: TRBV24-1
D: TRBD2
DNA: TGTGCCACCAGTGATTCCGGACTAGCGGGAATGGATACGCAGTATTTT
CDR3: CATSDSGLAGMDTQYF

size: .
J: TRBJ1-4
V: TRBV7-9
D: TRBD1
DNA: TGTGCCAGCAGCTATGCGGGACAGGGAAATGAAAAACTGTTTTTT
CDR3: CASSYAGQGNEKLFF

size: .
J: TRBJ2-2
V: TRBV11-3
D: .
DNA: TGTGCCAGCAGCCAACAGCTCCTGGGGACCGGGGAGCTGTTTTTT
CDR3: CASSQQLLGTGELFF

size: .
J: TRBJ2-1
V: TRBV7-2
D: .
DNA: TGTGCCAGCAGCCCCCGACAGGACTACTCCTACAATGAGCAGTTCTTC
CDR3: CASSPRQDYSYNEQFF

size: .
J: TRBJ1-5
V: TRBV7-9
D: TRBD1
DNA: TGTGCCAGCAGCCTGACAGGGGATCGGAATCAGCCCCAGCATTTT
CDR3: CASSLTGDRNQPQHF

size: .
J: TRBJ1-3
V: TRBV6-5
D: .
DNA: TGTGCCAGCAGTGTGACAATTGGAAACACCATATATTTT
CDR3: CASSVTIGNTIYF

size: .
J: TRBJ2-7
V: TRBV4-1
D: TRBD2
DNA: TGTGCCAGCAGCCTGGGGACTAGCAACGAGCAGTACTTC
CDR3: CASSLGTSNEQYF

size: many
J: TRBJ2-1
V: TRBV4-1
D: TRBD2
DNA: TGCGCCAGCAGCCAAGAACTAGCGGGCTATGAGCAGTTCTTC
CDR3: CASSQELAGYEQFF

size: many
J: TRBJ1-1
V: TRBV4-3
D: .
DNA: TGCGCCAGCAGCCAAGATAGAACAGGGTCCGCTTTCTTT
CDR3: CASSQDRTGSAFF

size: .
J: TRBJ1-1
V: TRBV20-1
D: .
DNA: TGCAGTGCGGGGGACGGGACTGAAGCTTTCTTT
CDR3: CSAGDGTEAFF

size: .
J: TRBJ2-7
V: TRBV6-2/TRBV6-3
D: .
DNA: TGTGCCAGCAGTTACACCGCTCGCGAGCAGTACTTC
CDR3: CASSYTAREQYF

size: .
J: TRBJ2-7
V: TRBV7-3
D: .
DNA: TGTGCCAGCAGCTATGACTCAGGGGTAGGCGAGCAGTACTTC
CDR3: CASSYDSGVGEQYF

size: .
J: TRBJ2-7
V: TRBV27
D: TRBD2
DNA: TGTGCCAGCAGTCCTAGACGGGCTAGCGGGAGCTCCTACGAGCAGTACTTC
CDR3: CASSPRRASGSSYEQYF

size: .
J: TRBJ1-2
V: TRBV5-1
D: TRBD1
DNA: TGCGCCAGCAGCGTCGACAGGGTGGGTGGCTACACCTTC
CDR3: CASSVDRVGGYTF

size: .
J: TRBJ2-3
V: TRBV9
D: .
DNA: TGTGCCAGCAGCGTAGCAAGGGGGGGGACAGATACGCAGTATTTT
CDR3: CASSVARGGTDTQYF

size: few
J: TRBJ2-1
V: TRBV27
D: TRBD1
DNA: TGTGCCAGCAGTTTATCCGGGACAGCATTAGAGCAGTTCTTC
CDR3: CASSLSGTALEQFF

size: many
J: TRBJ1-2
V: TRBV25-1
D: TRBD1
DNA: TGTGCCAGCAGTGGAATAGGACAGGGGTATGGCTACACCTTC
CDR3: CASSGIGQGYGYTF

size: .
J: TRBJ2-7
V: TRBV29-1
D: .
DNA: TGCAGCGTTGAAGATCAAGGACCCCAATACTTC
CDR3: CSVEDQGPQYF

size: .
J: TRBJ2-2
V: TRBV5-4
D: .
DNA: TGTGCCAGCAGCCAAACTAGCCTCACCGGGGAGCTGTTTTTT
CDR3: CASSQTSLTGELFF

size: .
J: TRBJ2-2
V: TRBV10-2
D: TRBD2
DNA: TGCGCCAGCAGTGGAGCGGTAGCGGGAGGGGGCACCGGGGAGCTGTTTTTT
CDR3: CASSGAVAGGGTGELFF

size: .
J: TRBJ1-3
V: TRBV7-2
D: TRBD1
DNA: TGTGCCAGCAGCGAACGGGACAGGGGCATAGGAAACACCACATATTTT
CDR3: CASSERDRGIGNTTYF

size: .
J: TRBJ2-5
V: TRBV7-7
D: .
DNA: TGTGCTAGCAGCTTTTGGGGGAGAAGGGAGACCCAGTACTTC
CDR3: CASSFWGRRETQYF

size: many
J: TRBJ2-5
V: TRBV7-6
D: .
DNA: TGTGCCAGCAGCTTAGATATGGGGTTGGAGACCCAGTACTTC
CDR3: CASSLDMGLETQYF

size: once
J: TRBJ2-1
V: TRBV7-3
D: .
DNA: TGTGCCAGCAGCTTAACTATGAGCAATGAGCAGTTCTTC
CDR3: CASSLTMSNEQFF

size: few
J: TRBJ2-7
V: TRBV27
D: .
DNA: TGTGCCAGCAGTCCCTACAGGAGCTCCTACGAGCAGTACTTC
CDR3: CASSPYRSSYEQYF

size: many
J: TRBJ2-7
V: TRBV9
D: TRBD2
DNA: TGTGCCAGCAGCGTAGAAGCGGGAGGTTATCTGTCCTACGAGCAGTACTTC
CDR3: CASSVEAGGYLSYEQYF

size: .
J: TRBJ2-5
V: TRBV20-1
D: .
DNA: TGCAGTGCTGCTAAAGGGAGTATGGAGACCCAGTACTTC
CDR3: CSAAKGSMETQYF

size: .
J: TRBJ1-1
V: TRBV20-1
D: .
DNA: TGCAGTGCTAGAGCCATGGACAGAACCAACACTGAAGCTTTCTTT
CDR3: CSARAMDRTNTEAFF